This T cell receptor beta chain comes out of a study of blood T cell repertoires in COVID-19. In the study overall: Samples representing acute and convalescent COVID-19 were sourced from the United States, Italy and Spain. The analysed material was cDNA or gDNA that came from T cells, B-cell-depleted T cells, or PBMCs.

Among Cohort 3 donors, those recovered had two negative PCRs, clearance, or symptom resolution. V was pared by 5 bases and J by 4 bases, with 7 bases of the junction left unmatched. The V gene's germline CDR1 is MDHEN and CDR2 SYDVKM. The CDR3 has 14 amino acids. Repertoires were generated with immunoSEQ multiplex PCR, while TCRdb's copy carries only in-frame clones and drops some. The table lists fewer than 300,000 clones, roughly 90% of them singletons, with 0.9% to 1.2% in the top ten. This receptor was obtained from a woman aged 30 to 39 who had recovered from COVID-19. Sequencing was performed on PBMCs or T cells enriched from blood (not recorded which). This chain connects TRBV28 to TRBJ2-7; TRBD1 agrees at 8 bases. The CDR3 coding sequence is TGTGCCAGCAGTCTGACAGGGGTTCTGTACGAGCAGTACTTC. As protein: CASSLTGVLYEQYF.